This passage covers 4 T cell receptor beta chains from one sample sequenced in a study of control samples from healthy donors and cancer patients. Clones were sequenced by immunoSEQ multiplex PCR, and TCRdb holds only the in-frame ones, with some missing. The sample records about 130,000 clones, 85% to 95% being singletons. The specimen sequenced was PBMCs. The receptors were sampled from a man in his forties or fifties with head and neck cancer.

For the CDR3, the DNA is TGTGCCAGCAGCTTTCCCGGGGGGGCCGAGGAGACCCAGTACTTC. Its protein product is CASSFPGGAEETQYF. The chain is built from TRBV5-4 and TRBJ2-5; TRBD2 agrees at 8 bases. V was pared by 2 bases and J by 5 bases, with 8 bases of the junction left unmatched. The CDR3 covers 15 residues. Germline values: CDR1 SGHNT, CDR2 YYREEE (reference sequence).

This rearrangement joins TRBV3-1 (or the pseudogene TRBV3-2) to TRBJ2-3; D is ambiguous. CDR3 length equals 14 residues. The V end lost 2 bases, the J end lost 1 base, and 7 bases lay between the germline ends. Germline V gene lookup returns CDR1 LGHDT and CDR2 YNNKEL (reference sequence). The CDR3 DNA sequence: TGTGCCAGCAGCCAAAGCCGGGGCACAGATACGCAGTATTTT. It translates to CASSQSRGTDTQYF.

The rearrangement joins TRBV12-3 or TRBV12-4 to TRBJ1-5; D remains ambiguous. The CDR3 covers 13 residues. Trimming cost V 3 bases and J 5 bases, with 8 bases left between them. CDR3 in amino acids: CASSLATYQPQHF. The CDR3 DNA follows: TGTGCCAGCAGTTTGGCAACCTATCAGCCCCAGCATTTT.

This chain links TRBV5-1 with TRBJ2-3; D remains unclear. Germline V gives CDR1 SGHRS, CDR2 YFSETQ. CDR3 length: 14 amino acids. V dropped 0 bases and J dropped 6 bases, with 11 bases sitting between them. The CDR3 loop is CASSLEWARDTQYF. CDR3 nucleotide sequence: TGCGCCAGCAGCTTGGAATGGGCAAGGGATACGCAGTATTTT.